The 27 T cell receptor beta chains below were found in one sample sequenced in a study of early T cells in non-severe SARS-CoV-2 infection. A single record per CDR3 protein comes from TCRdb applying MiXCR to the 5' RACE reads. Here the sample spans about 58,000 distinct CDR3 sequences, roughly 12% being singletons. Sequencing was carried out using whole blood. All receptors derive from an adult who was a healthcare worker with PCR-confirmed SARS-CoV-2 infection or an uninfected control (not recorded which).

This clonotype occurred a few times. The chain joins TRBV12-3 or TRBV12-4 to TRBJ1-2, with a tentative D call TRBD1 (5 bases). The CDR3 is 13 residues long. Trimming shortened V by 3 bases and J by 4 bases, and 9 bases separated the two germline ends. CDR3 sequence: CASSLAGPYGYTF. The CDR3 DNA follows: TGTGCCAGCAGTTTGGCAGGGCCCTATGGCTACACCTTC.

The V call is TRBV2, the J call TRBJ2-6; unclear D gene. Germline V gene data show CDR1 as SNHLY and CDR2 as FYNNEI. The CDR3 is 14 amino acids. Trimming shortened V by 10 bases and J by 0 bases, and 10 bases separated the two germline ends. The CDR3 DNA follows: TGTGCCACCCGGGCTCCCTCTGGGGCCAACGTCCTGACTTTC. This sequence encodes CATRAPSGANVLTF.

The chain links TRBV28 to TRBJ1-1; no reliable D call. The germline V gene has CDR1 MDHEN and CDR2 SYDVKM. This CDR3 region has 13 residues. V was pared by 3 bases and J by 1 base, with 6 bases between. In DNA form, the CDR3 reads TGTGCCAGCAGTTTTCTTGAGAACACTGAAGCTTTCTTT. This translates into CASSFLENTEAFF. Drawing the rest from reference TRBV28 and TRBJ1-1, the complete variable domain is DVKVTQSSRYLVKRTGEKVFLECVQDMDHENMFWYRQDPGLGLRLIYFSYDVKMKEKGDIPEGYSVSREKKERFSLILESASTNQTSMYLCASSFLENTEAFFGQGTRLTVV.

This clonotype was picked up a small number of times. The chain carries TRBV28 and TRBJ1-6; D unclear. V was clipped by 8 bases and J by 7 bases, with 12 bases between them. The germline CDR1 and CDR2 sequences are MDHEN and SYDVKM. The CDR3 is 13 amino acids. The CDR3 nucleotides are TGTGCCAGCCGGAGGGCATTCAATTCACCCCTCCACTTT. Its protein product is CASRRAFNSPLHF. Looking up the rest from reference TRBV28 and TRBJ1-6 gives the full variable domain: DVKVTQSSRYLVKRTGEKVFLECVQDMDHENMFWYRQDPGLGLRLIYFSYDVKMKEKGDIPEGYSVSREKKERFSLILESASTNQTSMYLCASRRAFNSPLHFGNGTRLTVT.

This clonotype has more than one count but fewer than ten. The DNA of the CDR3 is TGTGCCAGCAGATCCCCCGGGACAGGTCCTCGAAACACCATATATTTT. Protein sequence: CASRSPGTGPRNTIYF. The chain carries TRBV7-2 and TRBJ1-3; 8 bases fit TRBD1. Germline V gives CDR1 SGHTA, CDR2 FQGNSA. This CDR3 is 16 amino acids long. V shed 6 bases, J shed 5 bases, and the junction held 12 bases outside the gene matches.

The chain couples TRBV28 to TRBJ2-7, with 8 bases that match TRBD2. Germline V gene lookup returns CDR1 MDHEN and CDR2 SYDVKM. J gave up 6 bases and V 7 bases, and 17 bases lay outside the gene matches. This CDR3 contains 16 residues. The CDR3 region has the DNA TGTGCCAGCACTGACGGGAGGGCCGCGGTCAACTTCGAGCAGTACTTC. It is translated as CASTDGRAAVNFEQYF.

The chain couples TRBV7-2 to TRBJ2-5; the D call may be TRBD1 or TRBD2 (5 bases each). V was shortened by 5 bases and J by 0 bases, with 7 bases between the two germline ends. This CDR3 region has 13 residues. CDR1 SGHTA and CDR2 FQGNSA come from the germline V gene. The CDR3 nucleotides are TGTGCCAGCAGCGTGGGACACCAAGAGACCCAGTACTTC. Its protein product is CASSVGHQETQYF.

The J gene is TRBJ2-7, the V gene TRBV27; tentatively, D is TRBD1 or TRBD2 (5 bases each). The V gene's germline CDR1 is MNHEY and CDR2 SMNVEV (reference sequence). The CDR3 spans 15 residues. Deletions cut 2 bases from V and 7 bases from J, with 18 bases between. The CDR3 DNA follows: TGTGCCAGCAGTTTACGTGGGACGACCTACGGGGAGCAGTACTTC. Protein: CASSLRGTTYGEQYF.

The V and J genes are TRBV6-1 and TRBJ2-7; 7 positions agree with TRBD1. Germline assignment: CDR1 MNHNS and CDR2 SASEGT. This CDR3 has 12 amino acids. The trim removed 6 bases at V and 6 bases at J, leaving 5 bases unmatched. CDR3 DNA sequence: TGTGCCAGCAGCCAGACAGGGTTCGAGCAGTACTTC. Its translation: CASSQTGFEQYF.

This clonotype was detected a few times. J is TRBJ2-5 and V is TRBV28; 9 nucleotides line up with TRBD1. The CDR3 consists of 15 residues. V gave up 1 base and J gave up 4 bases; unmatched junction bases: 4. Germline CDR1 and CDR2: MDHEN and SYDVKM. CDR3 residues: CASSLSGQGAETQYF. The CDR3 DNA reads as TGTGCCAGCAGTTTATCGGGACAGGGCGCAGAGACCCAGTACTTC.

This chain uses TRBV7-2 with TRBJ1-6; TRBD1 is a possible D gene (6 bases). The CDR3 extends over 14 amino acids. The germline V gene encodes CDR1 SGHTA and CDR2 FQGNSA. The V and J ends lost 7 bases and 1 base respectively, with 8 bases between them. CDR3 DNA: TGTGCCAGCAACACAGGGTCCTATAATTCACCCCTCCACTTT. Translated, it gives CASNTGSYNSPLHF.

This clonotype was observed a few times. CDR3 protein: CASSPRGAAYNEQFF. The DNA of the CDR3 is TGTGCCAGCAGCCCCCGGGGAGCGGCGTACAATGAGCAGTTCTTC. V and J are TRBV5-4 and TRBJ2-1; D might be TRBD2 (5 bases). Germline CDR1 SGHNT, CDR2 YYREEE (reference sequence). Trimming took off 4 bases at V and 4 bases at J, with 15 bases between the two ends. CDR3 length: 15 amino acids.

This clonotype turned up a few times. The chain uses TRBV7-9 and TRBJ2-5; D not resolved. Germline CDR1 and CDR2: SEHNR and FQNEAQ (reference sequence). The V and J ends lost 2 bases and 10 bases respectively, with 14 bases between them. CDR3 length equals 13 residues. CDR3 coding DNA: TGTGCCAGCAGCTTAAAGGACCTCCGAGACCAGTACTTC. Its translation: CASSLKDLRDQYF.

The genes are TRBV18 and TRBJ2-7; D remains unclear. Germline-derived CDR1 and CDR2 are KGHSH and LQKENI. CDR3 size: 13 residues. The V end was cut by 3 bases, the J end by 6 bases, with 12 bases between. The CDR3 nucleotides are TGTGCCAGCTCACCGGCCGGGCTGGGCGAGCAGTACTTC. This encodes CASSPAGLGEQYF. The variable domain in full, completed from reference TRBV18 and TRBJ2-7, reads NAGVMQNPRHLVRRRGQEARLRCSPMKGHSHVYWYRQLPEEGLKFMVYLQKENIIDESGMPKERFSAEFPKEGPSILRIQQVVRGDSAAYFCASSPAGLGEQYFGPGTRLTVT.

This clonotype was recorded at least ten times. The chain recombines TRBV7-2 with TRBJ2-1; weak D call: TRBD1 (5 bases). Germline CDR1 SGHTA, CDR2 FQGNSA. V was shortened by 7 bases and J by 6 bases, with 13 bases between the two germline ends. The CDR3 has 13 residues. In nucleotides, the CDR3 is TGTGCCAGCACCGTAGACAGACGCAATGAGCAGTTCTTC. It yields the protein CASTVDRRNEQFF.

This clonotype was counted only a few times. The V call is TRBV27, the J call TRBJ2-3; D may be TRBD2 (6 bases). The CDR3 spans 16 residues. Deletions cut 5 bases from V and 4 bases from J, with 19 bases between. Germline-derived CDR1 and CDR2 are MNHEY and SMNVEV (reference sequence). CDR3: CASSLLAGGRPDTQYF. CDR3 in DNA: TGTGCCAGCAGTCTCCTAGCAGGAGGGAGGCCAGATACGCAGTATTTT.

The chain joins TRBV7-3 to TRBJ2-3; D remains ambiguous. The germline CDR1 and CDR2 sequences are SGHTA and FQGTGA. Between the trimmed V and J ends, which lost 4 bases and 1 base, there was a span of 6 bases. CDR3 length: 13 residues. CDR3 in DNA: TGTGCCAGCAGCTCCCAGCGCACAGATACGCAGTATTTT. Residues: CASSSQRTDTQYF.

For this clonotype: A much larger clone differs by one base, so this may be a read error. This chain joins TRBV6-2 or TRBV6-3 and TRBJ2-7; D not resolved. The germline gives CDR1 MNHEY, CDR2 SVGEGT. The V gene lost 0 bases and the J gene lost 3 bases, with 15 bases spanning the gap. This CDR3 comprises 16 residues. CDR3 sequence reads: CASSYSTFGRSYEQYF. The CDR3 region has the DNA TGTGCCAGCAGTTACTCTACGTTTGGACGGAGCTACGAGCAGTACTTC.

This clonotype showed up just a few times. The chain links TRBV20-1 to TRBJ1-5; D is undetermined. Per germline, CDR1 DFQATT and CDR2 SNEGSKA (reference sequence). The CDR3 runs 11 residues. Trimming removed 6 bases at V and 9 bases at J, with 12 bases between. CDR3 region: CSAEGDRPQHF. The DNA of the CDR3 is TGCAGTGCCGAGGGTGATCGGCCCCAGCATTTT.

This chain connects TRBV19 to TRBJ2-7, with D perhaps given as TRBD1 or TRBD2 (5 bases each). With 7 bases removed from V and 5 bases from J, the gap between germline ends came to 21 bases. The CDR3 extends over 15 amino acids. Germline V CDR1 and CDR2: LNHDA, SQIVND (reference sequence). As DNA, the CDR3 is TGTGCCAGTAAAAACAGTTGGACGGGACCCAACGAGCAGTACTTC. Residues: CASKNSWTGPNEQYF.

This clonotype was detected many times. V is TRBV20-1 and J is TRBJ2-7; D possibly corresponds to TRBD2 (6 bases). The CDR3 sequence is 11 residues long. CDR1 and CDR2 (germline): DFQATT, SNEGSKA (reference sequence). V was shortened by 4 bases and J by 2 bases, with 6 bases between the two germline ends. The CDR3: CSATSAYEQYF. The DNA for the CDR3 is TGCAGTGCTACTAGCGCCTACGAGCAGTACTTC.

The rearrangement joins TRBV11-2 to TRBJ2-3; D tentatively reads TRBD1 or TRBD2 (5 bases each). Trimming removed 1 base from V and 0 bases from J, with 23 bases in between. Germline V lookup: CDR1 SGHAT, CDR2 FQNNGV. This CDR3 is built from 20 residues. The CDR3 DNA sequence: TGTGCCAGCAGCTTAGTACGTAGGTCCGGGACCAGAATAAGCACAGATACGCAGTATTTT. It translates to CASSLVRRSGTRISTDTQYF.

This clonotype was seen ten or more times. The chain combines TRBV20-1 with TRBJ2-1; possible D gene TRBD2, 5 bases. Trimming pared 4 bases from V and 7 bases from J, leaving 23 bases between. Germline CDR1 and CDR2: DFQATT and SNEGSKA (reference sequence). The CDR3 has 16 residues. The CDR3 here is CSANPLIASKGNEQFF. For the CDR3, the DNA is TGCAGTGCTAACCCCTTGATAGCGTCCAAGGGAAATGAGCAGTTCTTC.

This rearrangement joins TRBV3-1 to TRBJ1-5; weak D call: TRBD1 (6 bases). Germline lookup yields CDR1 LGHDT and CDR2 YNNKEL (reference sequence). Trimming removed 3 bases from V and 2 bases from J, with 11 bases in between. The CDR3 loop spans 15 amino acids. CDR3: CASSQGGQGNQPQHF. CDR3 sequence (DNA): TGTGCCAGCAGCCAGGGGGGGCAGGGCAATCAGCCCCAGCATTTT.

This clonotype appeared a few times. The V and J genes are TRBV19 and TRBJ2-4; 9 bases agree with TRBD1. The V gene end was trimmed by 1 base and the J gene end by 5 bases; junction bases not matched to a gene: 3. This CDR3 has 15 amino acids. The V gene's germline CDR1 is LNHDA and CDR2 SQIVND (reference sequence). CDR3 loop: CASSIVRQGENIQYF. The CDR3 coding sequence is TGTGCCAGTAGTATAGTCAGACAGGGGGAAAACATTCAGTACTTC.

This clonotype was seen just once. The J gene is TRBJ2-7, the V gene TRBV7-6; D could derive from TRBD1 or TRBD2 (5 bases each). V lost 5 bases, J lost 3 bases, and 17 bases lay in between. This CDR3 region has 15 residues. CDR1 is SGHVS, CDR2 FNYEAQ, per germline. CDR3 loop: CASSPGAGTHYEQYF. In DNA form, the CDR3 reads TGTGCCAGCAGCCCCGGGGCAGGGACCCACTACGAGCAGTACTTC.

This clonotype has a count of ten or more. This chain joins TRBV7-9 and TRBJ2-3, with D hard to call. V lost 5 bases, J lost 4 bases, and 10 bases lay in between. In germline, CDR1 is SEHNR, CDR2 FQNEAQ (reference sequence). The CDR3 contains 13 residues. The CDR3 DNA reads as TGTGCCAGCAGCGCCATTGGGGCAGATACGCAGTATTTT. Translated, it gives CASSAIGADTQYF. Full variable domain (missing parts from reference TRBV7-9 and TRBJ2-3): DTGVSQNPRHKITKRGQNVTFRCDPISEHNRLYWYRQTLGQGPEFLTYFQNEAQLEKSRLLSDRFSAERPKGSFSTLEIQRTEQGDSAMYLCASSAIGADTQYFGPGTRLTVL.